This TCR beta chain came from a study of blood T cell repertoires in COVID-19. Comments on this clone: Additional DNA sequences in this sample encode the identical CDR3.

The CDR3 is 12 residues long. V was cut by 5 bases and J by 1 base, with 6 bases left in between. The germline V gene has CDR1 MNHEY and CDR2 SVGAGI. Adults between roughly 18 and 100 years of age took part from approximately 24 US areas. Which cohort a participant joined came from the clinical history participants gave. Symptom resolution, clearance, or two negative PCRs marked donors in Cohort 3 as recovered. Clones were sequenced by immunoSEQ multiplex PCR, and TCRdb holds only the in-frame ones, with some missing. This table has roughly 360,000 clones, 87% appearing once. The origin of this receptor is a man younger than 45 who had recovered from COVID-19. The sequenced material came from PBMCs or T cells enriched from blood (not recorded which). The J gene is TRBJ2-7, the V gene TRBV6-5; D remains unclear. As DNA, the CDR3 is TGTGCCAGCAGTACGAGATCCTACGAGCAGTACTTC. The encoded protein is CASSTRSYEQYF.